This passage covers 26 T cell receptor beta chains from one sample sequenced in a study of T cells in Graves' hyperthyroidism and ophthalmopathy. Researchers took RNA transcripts and amplified the TCR beta CDR3 regions from them. First-round RT-PCR with HTBI primers amplified the TCR CDR3 region. TCRdb reanalysed the multiplex PCR reads using MiXCR and keeps one entry per CDR3 protein. The sample holds around 620,000 distinct CDR3 sequences, about 43% seen once. Sequenced input: peripheral blood or thyroid tissue (not recorded which). The receptors were sampled from an adult woman with Graves' disease, either hyperthyroidism or ophthalmopathy (not recorded which).

This chain uses TRBV10-2 with TRBJ2-5, with TRBD2 matching 10 bases. V lost 4 bases to trimming and J lost 1 base; unmatched junction nucleotides: 6. The germline gives CDR1 WSHSY, CDR2 SAAADI. The CDR3 has 16 residues. The CDR3 spells CASSALLAGGQETQYF. Here the CDR3 DNA reads TGCGCCAGCAGTGCGCTTTTAGCGGGAGGCCAAGAGACCCAGTACTTC.

The chain recombines TRBV7-9 with TRBJ2-6; either TRBD1 or TRBD2 may fit D (5 bases each). CDR3 length: 19 residues. The V gene's germline CDR1 is SEHNR and CDR2 FQNEAQ (reference sequence). V gave up 6 bases and J gave up 4 bases, with 25 bases separating them. The CDR3 region has the DNA TGTGCCAGCAGTCCCCAGGGCGGGTCCTACTCTCTGGGGGCCAACGTCCTGACTTTC. Protein product: CASSPQGGSYSLGANVLTF. Combining the CDR3 with reference TRBV7-9 and TRBJ2-6 gives the whole variable domain DTGVSQNPRHKITKRGQNVTFRCDPISEHNRLYWYRQTLGQGPEFLTYFQNEAQLEKSRLLSDRFSAERPKGSFSTLEIQRTEQGDSAMYLCASSPQGGSYSLGANVLTFGAGSRLTVL.

This clonotype was detected a few times. The chain links TRBV12-3 or TRBV12-4 to TRBJ1-6, with D possibly matching TRBD1 (6 bases). V was trimmed by 4 bases and J by 9 bases, leaving 16 bases between them. The CDR3 covers 15 residues. In nucleotides, the CDR3 is TGTGCCAGCAGTTGGCCGGGGGCAAACGGTTCACCCCTCCACTTT. It is translated as CASSWPGANGSPLHF.

This clonotype was counted many times. The rearrangement links TRBV3-1 to TRBJ1-2; the match to TRBD1 covers 7 bases. Trimming removed 4 bases from V and 7 bases from J; junction bases left unmatched: 9. The CDR3 sequence is 14 residues long. Germline values: CDR1 LGHDT, CDR2 YNNKEL (reference sequence). The CDR3 coding sequence is TGTGCCAGCAGCCGGTCGGGACAGTTGTTTGGCTACACCTTC. The encoded protein is CASSRSGQLFGYTF.

This CDR3 reads CASSRGLPGAETQYF. The CDR3 bases are TGTGCCAGCAGCCGCGGGTTGCCAGGGGCGGAGACCCAGTACTTC. This chain connects TRBV6-1 to TRBJ2-5; perhaps TRBD1 as D (6 bases). The CDR3 runs 15 residues. Germline V lookup: CDR1 MNHNS, CDR2 SASEGT. The V and J ends lost 6 bases and 5 bases respectively, with 19 bases between them.

This clonotype was seen more than once but under ten times. This chain links TRBV7-8 with TRBJ2-7, with D uncertain. Germline V gene data show CDR1 as SGHVS and CDR2 as FQNEAQ. V was shortened by 1 base and J by 4 bases, with 5 bases between the two germline ends. CDR3 length: 12 amino acids. In DNA, the CDR3 is TGTGCCAGCAGCTTAGACAAGTACGAGCAGTACTTC. It yields the protein CASSLDKYEQYF.

Ten or more counts support this clonotype. The chain uses TRBV20-1 and TRBJ2-7; no clear D gene. Germline V gene sequence: CDR1 DFQATT, CDR2 SNEGSKA (reference sequence). CDR3 size: 14 residues. Trimming left V 6 bases short and J 4 bases short, with 19 bases between. DNA for the CDR3: TGCAGTGCGAGGACGGCCCGAGTTCTTTACGAGCAGTACTTC. This translates into CSARTARVLYEQYF.

This clonotype was detected ten times or more. V is TRBV20-1 and J is TRBJ2-7; 11 bases match TRBD2. V lost 0 bases and J lost 0; bases outside the gene matches: 13. Germline CDR1 DFQATT, CDR2 SNEGSKA (reference sequence). The CDR3 contains 19 residues. The CDR3 sequence: CSARDTFRTSGFSSYEQYF. As DNA, the CDR3 is TGCAGTGCTAGAGATACATTTAGGACTAGCGGGTTTAGCTCCTACGAGCAGTACTTC.

A note on this clonotype: With a much larger clone just one base away, this may be a read error. V is TRBV2 and J is TRBJ2-3; D ambiguous. The CDR3 spans 16 residues. CDR1 is SNHLY, CDR2 FYNNEI, per germline. Written as DNA, the CDR3 is TGTGCCAGCGGTGAAAGAGGCTCCGGGCCCACAGATACGCAGTATTTT. This translates into CASGERGSGPTDTQYF.

The rearrangement uses TRBV20-1 and TRBJ1-2; D call uncertain. Trimming shortened V by 5 bases and J by 4 bases, and 8 bases separated the two germline ends. The CDR3 runs to 11 residues. The germline gives CDR1 DFQATT, CDR2 SNEGSKA (reference sequence). CDR3 loop: CSAGETYGYTF. DNA for the CDR3: TGCAGTGCTGGCGAGACCTATGGCTACACCTTC.

This rearrangement joins TRBV27 to TRBJ2-7, with 9 positions matching TRBD1. The V segment lost 3 bases and the J segment 6 bases; nucleotides outside the gene matches: 6. The CDR3 sequence is 14 residues long. The V gene's germline CDR1 is MNHEY and CDR2 SMNVEV (reference sequence). The CDR3 bases are TGTGCCAGCAGTTTCAGGGACAGGGCGGGCGAGCAGTACTTC. Encoded protein: CASSFRDRAGEQYF.

In this sample, this clonotype turned up many times. The CDR3 reads CASSQQEKLFF. DNA of the CDR3: TGTGCCAGCAGCCAACAGGAAAAACTGTTTTTT. J is TRBJ1-4 and V is TRBV12-3 or TRBV12-4, with D uncertain. V lost 6 bases and J lost 8, with 7 bases in between. The CDR3 consists of 11 residues.

V and J are TRBV2 and TRBJ1-2; D unclear. Germline V gene lookup returns CDR1 SNHLY and CDR2 FYNNEI. V lost 2 bases and J 8 bases, leaving 12 bases between the germline ends. This CDR3 has 13 residues. The CDR3: CASSERSIYGYTF. CDR3 DNA: TGTGCCAGCAGTGAACGGAGCATCTACGGCTACACCTTC. The variable domain in full, completed from reference TRBV2 and TRBJ1-2, reads EPEVTQTPSHQVTQMGQEVILRCVPISNHLYFYWYRQILGQKVEFLVSFYNNEISEKSEIFDDQFSVERPDGSNFTLKIRSTKLEDSAMYFCASSERSIYGYTFGSGTRLTVV.

At least ten counts were recorded for this clonotype. The gene calls are TRBV7-9 and TRBJ1-6; D uncertain. This CDR3 contains 17 residues. Deletions cut 5 bases from V and 0 bases from J, with 14 bases between. Germline V gene data show CDR1 as SEHNR and CDR2 as FQNEAQ (reference sequence). This chain's CDR3 is CASSVDSVSSYNSPLHF. In DNA, the CDR3 is TGTGCCAGCAGCGTAGATTCTGTAAGCTCCTATAATTCACCCCTCCACTTT.

As concerns this clonotype: Its ends do not fully match the called genes, so a read error is possible. The J gene is TRBJ1-1, the V gene TRBV10-2; no clear D. The germline V gene encodes CDR1 WSHSY and CDR2 SAAADI. The CDR3 loop spans 12 amino acids. The DNA of the CDR3 is TGCACCAGCGGACGGGCCGACACTGAAGCTTTCTTT. Translating it yields CTSGRADTEAFF.

This clonotype was counted a few times. Relative to the germline gene, one junction end is altered; a read error may explain this. The chain employs TRBV12-3 or TRBV12-4 and TRBJ2-6, with 7 bases that match TRBD1. This CDR3 has 12 amino acids. The CDR3 sequence: CASSSGGNVLTF. In nucleotides, the CDR3 is TGTGCCAGCAGTTCAGGGGGCAACGTCCTGACTTTC.

To note about this clonotype: No DNA is shown, since the ends of the CDR3 on it are uncertain; the CDR3 is the one TCRdb lists. The chain employs TRBV7-2 and TRBJ2-7. Inclusive of both ends, the CDR3 amounts to 15 amino acids. Germline assignment: CDR1 SGHTA and CDR2 FQGNSA. The chain's CDR3 is CASSFYICSRTEQYF.

This chain joins TRBV7-8 and TRBJ2-5; TRBD1 aligns across 9 bases. CDR1 is SGHVS and CDR2 is FQNEAQ in the germline V gene. The CDR3 consists of 17 residues. V lost 3 bases to trimming and J lost 7 bases; unmatched junction nucleotides: 15. The chain's CDR3 is CASSLSGTGTLIGTQYF. The CDR3 DNA is TGTGCCAGCAGCTTGTCCGGGACAGGGACTTTAATAGGGACCCAGTACTTC.

This clonotype was picked up many times. This CDR3 reads CASSHQGGGSYEQYF. The CDR3 DNA reads as TGCGCCAGCAGCCACCAAGGAGGGGGGTCCTACGAGCAGTACTTC. The rearrangement links TRBV4-1 to TRBJ2-7; D may be TRBD1 or TRBD2 (6 bases each). Trimming pared 3 bases from V and 1 base from J, leaving 13 bases between. CDR1 and CDR2 (germline): MGHRA, YSYEKL. The CDR3 loop spans 15 amino acids.

Of note for this clonotype: A read error may explain this, as a much larger clone is one base away. The chain joins TRBV11-1 to TRBJ1-5; D gene uncertain. The CDR3 runs to 15 residues. The germline V gene has CDR1 SGHAT and CDR2 FQDESV (reference sequence). V lost 0 bases to trimming and J lost 5 bases, with 11 bases between them. The CDR3 nucleotides read TGTGCCAGCAGCTTAGCCTTGGGAGCCCATCAGCCCCAGCATTTT. Protein: CASSLALGAHQPQHF. Drawing the rest from reference TRBV11-1 and TRBJ1-5, the complete variable domain is EAEVAQSPRYKITEKSQAVAFWCDPISGHATLYWYRQILGQGPELLVQFQDESVVDDSQLPKDRFSAERLKGVDSTLKIQPAELGDSAMYLCASSLALGAHQPQHFGDGTRLSIL.

Many counts were recorded for this clonotype. This chain joins TRBV24-1 and TRBJ2-7, with D possibly matching TRBD2 (5 bases). The germline V gene has CDR1 KGHDR and CDR2 SFDVKD. The V end lost 3 bases, the J end lost 7 bases, and 12 bases lay between the germline ends. The CDR3 consists of 13 residues. In nucleotides, the CDR3 is TGTGCCACCAGTGATAGCGCCTCGGGGGAGCAGTACTTC. Translating gives CATSDSASGEQYF.

In the case of this clonotype: The junction and the germline gene differ at one end; a read error may be behind it. The chain employs TRBV5-1 and TRBJ2-6; perhaps TRBD2 as D (6 bases). CDR1 and CDR2 from the germline V gene are SGHRS and YFSETQ. This CDR3 is 16 amino acids long. As DNA, the CDR3 is TGCGCCAGCAGCACCGTGAGACTAACAGGTGGCGGGACTGAAGCTTTC. Translated, it gives CASSTVRLTGGGTEAF.

This rearrangement joins TRBV6-2 or TRBV6-3 to TRBJ2-7; D is perhaps TRBD1 (6 bases). Germline assignment: CDR1 MNHEY and CDR2 SVGEGT. There are 15 residues in the CDR3. Trimming stripped 4 bases from V and 4 bases from J, with 17 bases between. This CDR3 is CASSSPEFTGYEQYF. The CDR3 DNA reads as TGTGCCAGCAGTTCTCCAGAATTTACAGGGTACGAGCAGTACTTC.

V usage is TRBV5-5 and J usage is TRBJ1-2, with a weak D call TRBD1 (5 bases). CDR3 length: 14 residues. The germline CDR1 and CDR2 sequences are SGHKS and YYEKEE (reference sequence). V lost 2 bases and J 4 bases, leaving 12 bases between the germline ends. The CDR3 bases are TGTGCCAGCAGCTTAACCGACAGTATCTATGGCTACACCTTC. It specifies CASSLTDSIYGYTF.

This clonotype came up many times. The CDR3: CSVEIFRGQEQYF. In DNA form, the CDR3 reads TGCAGCGTTGAAATTTTCAGGGGGCAAGAGCAGTACTTC. The chain couples TRBV29-1 to TRBJ2-7; 8 bases align to TRBD1. The V and J ends lost 2 bases and 7 bases, in that order; junction bases with no gene match: 7. CDR1 is SQVTM and CDR2 is ANQGSEA in the germline V gene. The CDR3 has 13 amino acids.

The sample holds many counts of this clonotype. V is TRBV6-5 and J is TRBJ1-1; 8 bases match TRBD1. The germline CDR1 and CDR2 sequences are MNHEY and SVGAGI. The CDR3 runs 15 residues. V trimming: 7 bases; J trimming: 6 bases; junction bases outside the gene matches: 13. This CDR3 reads CASTRPGQGMPEAFF. CDR3 nucleotides: TGTGCCAGCACCCGTCCCGGACAGGGTATGCCTGAAGCTTTCTTT.